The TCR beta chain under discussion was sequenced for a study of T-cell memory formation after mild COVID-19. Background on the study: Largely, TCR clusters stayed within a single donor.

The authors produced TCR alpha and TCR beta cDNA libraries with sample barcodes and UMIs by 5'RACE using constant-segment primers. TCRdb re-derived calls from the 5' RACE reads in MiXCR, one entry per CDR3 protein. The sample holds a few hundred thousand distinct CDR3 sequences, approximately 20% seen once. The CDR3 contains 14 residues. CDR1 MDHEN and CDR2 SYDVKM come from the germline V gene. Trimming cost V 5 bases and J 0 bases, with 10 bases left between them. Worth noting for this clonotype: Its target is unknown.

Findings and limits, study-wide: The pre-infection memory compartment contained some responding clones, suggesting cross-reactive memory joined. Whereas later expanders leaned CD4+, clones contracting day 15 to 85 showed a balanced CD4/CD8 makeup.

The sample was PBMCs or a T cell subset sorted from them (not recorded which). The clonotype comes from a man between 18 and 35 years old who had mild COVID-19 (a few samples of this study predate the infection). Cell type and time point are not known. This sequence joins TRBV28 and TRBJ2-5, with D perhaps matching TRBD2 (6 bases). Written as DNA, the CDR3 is TGTGCCAGCAGTACGGGGGACTACCAAGAGACCCAGTACTTC. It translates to CASSTGDYQETQYF. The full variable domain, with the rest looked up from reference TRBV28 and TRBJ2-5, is DVKVTQSSRYLVKRTGEKVFLECVQDMDHENMFWYRQDPGLGLRLIYFSYDVKMKEKGDIPEGYSVSREKKERFSLILESASTNQTSMYLCASSTGDYQETQYFGPGTRLLVL.